This T cell receptor beta chain appears in the sequencing data of a study of T cell repertoires in cytomegalovirus infection. MiXCR, run by TCRdb on the reads, gives a single entry per CDR3 protein. The table records 200,000 to 300,000 distinct CDR3 sequences, roughly 15% of them present only once. This CDR3 is built from 15 residues. Germline CDR1 and CDR2: DFQATT and SNEGSKA (reference sequence). The junction had 11 bases not matched to a gene; V was cut back by 4 bases and J by 6 bases. The sequence was collected from a human donor in good health (CMV status not recorded). Some clones in this sample may be carry-over from other donors' samples. The sample taken for sequencing was PBMCs. The V and J genes are TRBV20-1 and TRBJ2-5; 10 bases map to TRBD1. The CDR3 is CSATPGTGDGKTQYF. The DNA of the CDR3 is TGCAGTGCTACCCCCGGGACAGGGGACGGAAAGACCCAGTACTTC.